This T cell receptor beta chain was recorded in a study of technical replicates of blood from a few donors. Sequencing used immunoSEQ multiplex PCR; TCRdb keeps in-frame clones, though not all of them. The data show under 95,000 clones, 92% seen once. The germline gives CDR1 SGHRS, CDR2 YFSETQ. The V and J ends lost 0 bases and 2 bases respectively, with 9 bases between them. The CDR3 totals 15 residues. The rearrangement uses TRBV5-1 and TRBJ1-5; D gene ambiguous. Sequences were obtained from T cells isolated from PBMCs. The receptor's source is a human donor in good health. The CDR3 coding sequence is TGCGCCAGCAGCTTGGATGGGAGCGGCAATCAGCCCCAGCATTTT. The encoded protein is CASSLDGSGNQPQHF.